The T cell receptor beta chain under discussion was sequenced for a study of regulatory T cells in long-lasting Graves disease. Whole-study findings and limits: Relative to newly diagnosed Graves' patients, persistent ones had lower TCR diversity.

Noted time point: newly diagnosed GD, antithyroid drugs for less than 3 months. The TCR library was made from RNA extracted from PBMCs. A blood draw put around 9.3 milliliters of peripheral blood into EDTA tubes. Library construction for TCR beta used iRepertoire HTBI primers and Arm-PCR of CDR3 regions. TCRdb re-called the multiplex PCR reads with MiXCR, one entry per CDR3 protein. Among roughly 400,000 distinct CDR3 sequences listed, less than 20% were seen once. In regard to this clonotype: The antigen remains unidentified. A far bigger clonotype differs at one base, so this is likely a read error.

V was clipped by 8 bases and J by 2 bases; unmatched bases: 9. The germline V gene encodes CDR1 SEHNR and CDR2 FQNEAQ (reference sequence). CDR3 size: 15 residues. In addition, the sample was reused for a study of T cells in Graves' hyperthyroidism and ophthalmopathy. According to that study: The HTBI set primed first-round TCR CDR3 RT-PCR. Ophthalmopathy stood apart from stable hyperthyroidism in a 13 V-J model.

The input for sequencing was peripheral blood mononuclear cells (PBMCs), taken at new diagnosis, from a patient treated with antithyroid drugs. The chain links TRBV7-9 to TRBJ1-2; 9 bases agree with TRBD1. The sequence derives from a woman between 18 and 29 years old with Graves disease. For the CDR3, the DNA is TGTGCCAGCGGATACACAGGGGGCTCAAACTATGGCTACACCTTC. This encodes CASGYTGGSNYGYTF.